This T cell receptor (beta chain) derives from a study of shared clonotypes between healthy human individuals. In the authors' methods: Filtering differed, since immunoSEQ gave only junction sequences and no quality scores. Profiling relied on immunoSEQ multiplex PCR, and the TCRdb table lists in-frame clones only, not all of them. The V and J calls and the clone size are those of that table, but D and trimming were determined from the DNA. Among 950,000 to 1,100,000 clones listed, 75% were seen once. CDR1 and CDR2 (germline): MNHEY, SVGAGI. The ends lost 3 bases at V and 5 bases at J; junction bases unmatched: 9. The CDR3 extends over 15 amino acids.

The rearrangement links TRBV6-5 to TRBJ2-7, with 8 bases fitting TRBD2. Sequencing used memory CD4+ T cells sorted from blood. The subset: CD45RA-negative fraction. This clonotype was sampled from a man between 18 and 35 years old in good health. DNA of the CDR3: TGTGCCAGCAGTTATTTTAGCGGGAAGAACCACGAGCAGTACTTC. Protein product: CASSYFSGKNHEQYF.